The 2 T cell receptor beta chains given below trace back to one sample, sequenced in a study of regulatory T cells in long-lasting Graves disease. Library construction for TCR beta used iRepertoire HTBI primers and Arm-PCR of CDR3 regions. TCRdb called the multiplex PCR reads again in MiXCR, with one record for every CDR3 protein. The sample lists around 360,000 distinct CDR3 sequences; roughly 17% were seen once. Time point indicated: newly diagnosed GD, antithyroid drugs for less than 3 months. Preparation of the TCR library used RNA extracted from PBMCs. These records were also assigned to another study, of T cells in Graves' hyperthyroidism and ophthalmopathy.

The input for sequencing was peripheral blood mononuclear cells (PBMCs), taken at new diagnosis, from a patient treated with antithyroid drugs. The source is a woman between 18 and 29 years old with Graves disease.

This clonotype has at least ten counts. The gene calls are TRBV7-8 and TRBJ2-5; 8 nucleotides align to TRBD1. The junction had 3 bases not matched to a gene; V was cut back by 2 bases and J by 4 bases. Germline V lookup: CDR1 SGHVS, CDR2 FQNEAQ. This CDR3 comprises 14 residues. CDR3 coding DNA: TGTGCCAGCAGCTTATATACAGGGGGAGAGACCCAGTACTTC. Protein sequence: CASSLYTGGETQYF.

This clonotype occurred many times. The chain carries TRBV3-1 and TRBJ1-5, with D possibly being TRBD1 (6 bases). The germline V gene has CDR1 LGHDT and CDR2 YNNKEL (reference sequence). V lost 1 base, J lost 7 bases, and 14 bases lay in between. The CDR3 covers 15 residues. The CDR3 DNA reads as TGTGCCAGCAGCCAAGGTCGGGGGGCGCGACAGCCCCAGCATTTT. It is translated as CASSQGRGARQPQHF.